The 27 T cell receptor beta chains given below trace back to one sample, sequenced in a study of T cells in women clearing cervical HPV infection (dated by TCRdb to between 2017 and 2018). The library was made by the immunoSEQ multiplex PCR assay. Drawn from immuneACCESS, this table holds only the in-frame rearrangements with V and J called that TCRdb kept. Clones are partly lost; checked studies trace under half to an unresolved V gene and leave the rest unexplained. This sample's table has entries for roughly 42,000 clones. The ten largest make up approximately 1.3% of the sample. The specimen sequenced was blood buffy coat. The source is a woman aged 18 to 69 with a cervical HPV16 infection that either progressed to CIN3+ or cleared (not recorded which).

Partial CDR3 DNA: TGTGCCAGCAGTGACTCAAGGACTAGTTTCGGAGATACG. This translates into CASSDSRTSFGDT. The entire CDR3 protein reads CASSDSRTSFGDTQYF. This chain joins TRBV6-4 and TRBJ2-3; 7 nucleotides align to TRBD2. The CDR3 goes on 3 residues after the read ends, and that part is filled in from the germline J gene. CDR3 length: 16 amino acids. The junction had 8 bases not matched to a gene; V was cut back by 0 bases and J by 5 bases. Germline assignment: CDR1 MRHNA and CDR2 SNTAGT.

With regard to this clone: Read sequence stops 3 residues before the CDR3 end, and the germline J gene provides the missing end. The chain links TRBV10-2 to TRBJ2-1, with 8 nucleotides matching TRBD2. The V gene's germline CDR1 is WSHSY and CDR2 SAAADI. V shed 8 bases, J shed 2 bases, and the junction held 5 bases outside the gene matches. The CDR3 runs 14 residues. The CDR3 reads CASLAGLAYNEQFF. The CDR3 DNA, read in part, is TGCGCCAGCCTGGCGGGACTAGCCTACAATGAG.

With regard to this clone: The read ends 3 residues shy of where the CDR3 ends; the end is completed using the germline J gene. The chain carries TRBV2 and TRBJ2-7; D uncertain. This CDR3 spans 14 amino acids. The germline V and J ends were trimmed by 7 bases and 4 bases, with 17 bases remaining between them. CDR1 is SNHLY and CDR2 is FYNNEI in the germline V gene. CDR3 DNA (partial): TGTGCCAGCATCCGTCAGTCTAGTACTTACGAG. Protein sequence: CASIRQSSTYE. The full-length CDR3 reads as CASIRQSSTYEQYF.

Partial CDR3 DNA: TGCAGCGTTGACGTATCAGGGTTCAATGAG. As protein: CSVDVSGFNE. The entire CDR3 protein reads CSVDVSGFNEQFF. This chain uses TRBV29-1 with TRBJ2-1, with a possible D match to TRBD1 (5 bases). The read gets to within 3 residues of the CDR3 end, and the germline J gene fills in the rest. CDR3 length: 13 residues. From germline, CDR1 is SQVTM and CDR2 ANQGSEA. The V end was cut by 3 bases, the J end by 6 bases, with 12 bases between.

About this clone: Read sequence stops 3 residues before the CDR3 end, and the germline J gene provides the missing end. This sequence joins TRBV2 and TRBJ1-1; no definite D call. The V and J ends lost 7 bases and 3 bases respectively, with 9 bases between them. Germline CDR1 SNHLY, CDR2 FYNNEI. The CDR3 loop spans 12 amino acids. Incomplete CDR3 DNA: TGTGCCAGCAATCGGTTGGACACTGAA. Translating gives CASNRLDTE. From start to end, the CDR3 is CASNRLDTEAFF.

Turning to this clone: The read falls 3 residues short of the CDR3 end, and the missing part is taken from the germline J gene. The chain is built from TRBV5-1 and TRBJ2-2; 7 bases agree with TRBD1. The CDR3 length is 13 residues. CDR1 and CDR2 from the germline V gene are SGHRS and YFSETQ. The junction had 3 bases not matched to a gene; V was cut back by 3 bases and J by 7 bases. CDR3 bases read: TGCGCCAGCAGCTCACAGGGGATCGGGGAG. Its translation: CASSSQGIGE. The CDR3 reads in full as CASSSQGIGELFF.

To note about this clone: The read finishes 3 residues shy of the CDR3 end, and the germline J gene is used to complete it. The rearrangement uses TRBV7-6 and TRBJ2-7; 9 positions agree with TRBD1. V lost 3 bases to trimming and J lost 4 bases; unmatched junction nucleotides: 7. Germline CDR1 reads SGHVS; CDR2 reads FNYEAQ. The CDR3 is 15 amino acids. Incomplete CDR3 DNA: TGTGCCAGCAGCTTTGCCTCGGACAGGGGTTACGAG. Amino acids: CASSFASDRGYE. The complete CDR3 sequence is CASSFASDRGYEQYF.

As concerns this clone: The read ends 3 residues before the CDR3 terminus; that terminus is restored from the germline J gene. The chain couples TRBV20-1 to TRBJ2-7; the D is unclear. The CDR3 consists of 14 residues. The V gene's germline CDR1 is DFQATT and CDR2 SNEGSKA (reference sequence). V shed 6 bases and J shed 3 bases, with 18 bases lying between them. CDR3 bases read: TGCAGTGCACCAGTTGGGCAGACCAACTACGAG. It specifies CSAPVGQTNYE. Given in full, the CDR3 is CSAPVGQTNYEQYF.

On this clone: The read ends 3 residues shy of where the CDR3 ends; the end is completed using the germline J gene. This chain uses TRBV20-1 with TRBJ2-5, with 10 bases that match TRBD2. This CDR3 has 17 residues. Germline trimming cut 3 bases from V and 2 bases from J; bases unmatched to any gene: 12. Per germline, CDR1 DFQATT and CDR2 SNEGSKA (reference sequence). The CDR3 bases that were read are TGCAGTGCTAGGCTACTAGCGGGGATCGGTCGTCAAGAGACC. This sequence encodes CSARLLAGIGRQET. The whole CDR3 protein reads CSARLLAGIGRQETQYF.

For this clone: Coverage ceases 3 residues before the CDR3 finishes, and the germline J gene fills in the end. The chain carries TRBV14 and TRBJ2-7; the D is unclear. The CDR3 runs to 11 residues. Per germline, CDR1 SGHDN and CDR2 FVKESK. The germline V and J ends were trimmed by 3 bases and 6 bases, with 6 bases remaining between them. This chain's CDR3 is CASSQYSEQYF. CDR3 bases read: TGTGCCAGCAGCCAGTACAGCGAG. The entire variable domain, with the rest obtained from reference TRBV14 and TRBJ2-7, is as follows: EAGVTQFPSHSVIEKGQTVTLRCDPISGHDNLYWYRRVMGKEIKFLLHFVKESKQDESGMPNNRFLAERTGGTYSTLKVQPAELEDSGVYFCASSQYSEQYFGPGTRLTVT.

Points on this clone: The CDR3 is cut off 3 residues early in the read; its end comes from the germline J gene. The chain uses TRBV14 and TRBJ2-7; D may be TRBD1 (6 bases). Trimming shortened V by 4 bases and J by 1 base, and 14 bases separated the two germline ends. Per germline, CDR1 SGHDN and CDR2 FVKESK. This CDR3 region has 15 residues. The sequenced CDR3 bases are TGTGCCAGCAGCCGAGGGGGAATGCGTTCCTACGAG. It specifies CASSRGGMRSYE. The full CDR3 sequence reads CASSRGGMRSYEQYF.

A remark on this clone: Read data end 3 residues before the CDR3 end; the end is taken from the germline J gene. V usage is TRBV11-3 and J usage is TRBJ2-3; no firm D call. Deletions cut 0 bases from V and 3 bases from J, with 7 bases between. Germline-derived CDR1 and CDR2 are SGHNT and YENEEA. CDR3 length equals 14 residues. The sequenced CDR3 bases are TGTGCCAGCAGCTTAGATACTTTAACAGATACG. Amino acid sequence: CASSLDTLTDT. The full CDR3 sequence reads CASSLDTLTDTQYF.

CDR3 protein: CASVDRGSFSPLHF. The sequenced CDR3 bases are TGTGCCAGCGTGGACAGGGGGAGCTTTTCACCC. The chain recombines TRBV6-2 or TRBV6-3 with TRBJ1-6, with 10 bases lining up with TRBD1. The DNA ends 3 residues before the CDR3 does, and the rest of the CDR3 is filled in from the germline J gene. This CDR3 region has 14 residues. The J segment lost 9 bases and the V segment lost 8 bases, leaving 7 bases of the junction unmatched. Germline CDR1 and CDR2: MNHEY and SVGEGT.

A note on this clone: The sequenced fragment ends 3 residues before the CDR3 boundary, so the rest is inferred from the germline J gene. The V gene is TRBV6-2 or TRBV6-3, the J gene TRBJ2-4; 7 bases fit TRBD1. The trim removed 8 bases at V and 6 bases at J, leaving 7 bases unmatched. Germline loops: CDR1 MNHEY, CDR2 SVGEGT. The CDR3 runs 13 residues. The DNA read from the CDR3 is TGTGCCAGCGGACAGGTTGTGAGAAACATT. Protein product: CASGQVVRNI. The full CDR3 sequence reads CASGQVVRNIQYF.

About this clone: The read gets to within 3 residues of the CDR3 end, and the germline J gene fills in the rest. This sequence joins TRBV5-1 and TRBJ2-7; D might be TRBD1 (7 bases). CDR1 and CDR2 (germline): SGHRS, YFSETQ. CDR3 length equals 14 residues. Deletions cut 0 bases from V and 5 bases from J, with 12 bases between. The sequenced CDR3 bases are TGCGCCAGCAGCTTGGTTCAGGGGGGAGACGAG. Its translation: CASSLVQGGDE. The whole CDR3 protein is CASSLVQGGDEQYF.

Concerning this clone itself: The missing CDR3 end, 3 residues past where the read stops, is filled in from the germline J gene. The chain couples TRBV6-2 or TRBV6-3 to TRBJ2-5; a weak D match, TRBD1 (6 bases). Between the trimmed V and J ends, which lost 3 bases and 4 bases, there was a span of 15 bases. The CDR3 spans 15 residues. Germline CDR1 reads MNHEY; CDR2 reads SVGEGT. Partial CDR3 DNA: TGTGCCAGCAGTTATCCACAGGGCGGTAGAGAGACC. Amino acid sequence: CASSYPQGGRET. The complete CDR3 reads CASSYPQGGRETQYF.

About this clone itself: The read finishes 3 residues shy of the CDR3 end, and the germline J gene is used to complete it. This chain links TRBV19 with TRBJ2-3; 10 bases fit TRBD1. The CDR3 runs 15 residues. Germline CDR1 and CDR2: LNHDA and SQIVND (reference sequence). Unmatched junction bases numbered 5, after V lost 4 bases and J lost 4 bases. The CDR3 sequence is CASSRDRGPPDTQYF. CDR3 DNA, as far as it was read: TGTGCCAGTAGTAGGGACAGGGGCCCCCCAGATACG.

Comment on this clone: The sequenced fragment ends 3 residues before the CDR3 boundary, so the rest is inferred from the germline J gene. The chain uses TRBV10-2 and TRBJ2-2, with 12 bases matching TRBD2. This CDR3 comprises 16 residues. Germline CDR1 and CDR2: WSHSY and SAAADI. J lost 1 base, V lost 8 bases, and 5 bases had no gene match. The sequenced part of the CDR3 DNA is TGCGCCAGCTCACCGGGACTAGCGGGGAACACCGGGGAG. Translating it yields CASSPGLAGNTGE. The CDR3 as a whole reads CASSPGLAGNTGELFF.

In the case of this clone: Coverage ceases 3 residues before the CDR3 finishes, and the germline J gene fills in the end. The J gene is TRBJ1-2, the V gene TRBV2; D may be TRBD1 (6 bases). Germline V lookup: CDR1 SNHLY, CDR2 FYNNEI. Trimming took off 6 bases at V and 4 bases at J, with 9 bases between the two ends. The CDR3 is 12 amino acids. The CDR3 DNA, read in part, is TGTGCCAGCAGCGGACAGATCTATGGC. This encodes CASSGQIYG. The entire CDR3 reads CASSGQIYGYTF.

To note about this clone: The sequence runs out 3 residues before the end of the CDR3; the remainder is reconstructed from the germline J gene. This chain uses TRBV30 with TRBJ1-4; D unresolved. CDR1 and CDR2 (germline): GTSNPN, SVGIG (reference sequence). V lost 2 bases, J lost 4 bases, and 8 bases lay in between. The CDR3 has 13 residues. CDR3 DNA, as far as it was read: TGTGCCTGGAGTAGCAATTTTAATGAAAAA. It is translated as CAWSSNFNEK. From start to end, the CDR3 is CAWSSNFNEKLFF.

Regarding this clone: Read coverage stops 3 residues before the CDR3 terminus; the germline J gene supplies the remainder. The rearrangement links TRBV5-1 to TRBJ2-2, with 9 bases identical to TRBD2. The germline V gene encodes CDR1 SGHRS and CDR2 YFSETQ. This CDR3 comprises 15 residues. Trimming cost V 4 bases and J 1 base; bases outside gene matches: 2. The covered CDR3 bases are TGCGCCAGCAGCCAGACTAGCGGGAACACCGGGGAG. As protein: CASSQTSGNTGE. The complete CDR3 protein is CASSQTSGNTGELFF.

Worth noting for this clone: With the read ending 3 residues before the CDR3 end, the germline J gene is used to fill in that end. This rearrangement joins TRBV7-2 to TRBJ2-1; 9 positions agree with TRBD2. CDR1 is SGHTA, CDR2 FQGNSA, per germline. This CDR3 contains 15 residues. Trimming removed 5 bases from V and 3 bases from J; junction bases left unmatched: 5. The DNA read from the CDR3 is TGTGCCAGCAGCCCCGGGACTAGCCGCTACAATGAG. This sequence encodes CASSPGTSRYNE. In full, the CDR3 reads CASSPGTSRYNEQFF.

As concerns this clone: The CDR3 end is not reached by the read, which stops 3 residues before it; the germline J gene fills it in. The chain joins TRBV29-1 to TRBJ1-2; possible D gene TRBD1, 5 bases. Germline CDR1 is SQVTM and CDR2 is ANQGSEA. Trimming stripped 7 bases from V and 4 bases from J, with 10 bases between. The CDR3 has 11 residues. The part of the CDR3 DNA that was read is TGCAGCGCCGGGACTGTCTATGGC. Its protein product is CSAGTVYG. The CDR3, in full, reads CSAGTVYGYTF.

Note on this clone: The CDR3 is cut off 3 residues early in the read; its end comes from the germline J gene. The V gene is TRBV7-2, the J gene TRBJ2-7; 7 bases align to TRBD2. CDR1 is SGHTA, CDR2 FQGNSA, per germline. CDR3 length: 14 residues. Germline trimming cut 1 base from V and 3 bases from J; bases unmatched to any gene: 3. This CDR3 reads CASSLEAGVYEQYF. The sequenced CDR3 bases are TGTGCCAGCAGCTTAGAGGCGGGGGTCTACGAG.

The DNA read from the CDR3 is TGTGCCAGCAGTAGGACTGTTTACGAG. Amino acid sequence: CASSRTVYE. The whole CDR3 sequence reads CASSRTVYEQYF. The chain is built from TRBV2 and TRBJ2-7, with D perhaps matching TRBD2 (5 bases). The CDR3 goes on 3 residues after the read ends, and that part is filled in from the germline J gene. The CDR3 is 12 residues long. The germline V and J ends were trimmed by 5 bases and 4 bases, with 9 bases remaining between them. Germline CDR1 is SNHLY and CDR2 is FYNNEI.

About this clone: The read terminates 3 residues before the CDR3 end, so the remaining end is supplied by the germline J gene. The chain couples TRBV7-2 to TRBJ2-3, with TRBD2 matching over 7 bases. The CDR3 runs to 15 residues. Germline loops: CDR1 SGHTA, CDR2 FQGNSA. The CDR3 reads CASSLGGREDQPQYF. The sequenced CDR3 bases are TGTGCCAGCAGCTTAGGGGGCCGGGAGGATCAGCCG.

In the case of this clone: Read sequence stops 3 residues before the CDR3 end, and the germline J gene provides the missing end. The rearrangement uses TRBV24-1 and TRBJ1-5; D is unclear. CDR3 length: 15 amino acids. Germline V lookup: CDR1 KGHDR, CDR2 SFDVKD. Trimming stripped 9 bases from V and 0 bases from J, with 14 bases between. The CDR3 region is CATYITPHSNQPQHF. CDR3 DNA (partial): TGTGCCACCTATATCACTCCCCATAGCAATCAGCCC.